Listed below are T cell receptor beta chains from one sample, sequenced in a study of PD-1 blockade in classical Hodgkin lymphoma. TCRdb's table, derived via immunoSEQ multiplex PCR, lists solely in-frame clones and lacks some. The sample has around 20,000 clones, 85% to 90% seen once. Input material: CD4+ T cells from blood. These receptors all stem from a human donor with classical Hodgkin lymphoma. CDR3s include the opening cysteine and the closing phenylalanine or tryptophan. A D gene is named only where the DNA matches it firmly. Size is omitted from some rows. Given values are once, few, many or a class for expanded clones.

V	size	D	J	DNA	CDR3
TRBV19	-	-	TRBJ1-2	TGTGCCAGTAGTCCCCGGGGGGAGCCGGGCACCTTC	CASSPRGEPGTF
TRBV5-1	-	-	TRBJ1-4	TGCGCCAGCAGAGGGTTTGCGACTAATGAAAAACTGTTTTTT	CASRGFATNEKLFF
TRBV19	-	-	TRBJ2-3	TGTGCCAGTAGTATCTCCCCCCGCACAGATACGCAGTATTTT	CASSISPRTDTQYF
TRBV28	-	-	TRBJ1-3	TGTGCCAGCAGTTTACGGGGGGGTCTAGCTGGAAACACCATATATTTT	CASSLRGGLAGNTIYF
TRBV5-4	-	TRBD2	TRBJ2-1	TGTGCCAGCAGCGATAGCGGGAGGGGCTACAATGAGCAGTTCTTC	CASSDSGRGYNEQFF
TRBV7-2	-	-	TRBJ2-2	TGTGCCAGCAGCTTAGGGAAAAGTTCCGGGGAGCTGTTTTTT	CASSLGKSSGELFF
TRBV29-1	-	-	TRBJ1-2	TGCAGCGCCGGTGTCCCTACGGAATATGGCTACACCTTC	CSAGVPTEYGYTF
TRBV9	-	-	TRBJ1-1	TGTGCCAGCAGCCCCCCAGGAGTCACGGGGACTGAAGCTTTCTTT	CASSPPGVTGTEAFF
TRBV5-1	-	TRBD2	TRBJ2-5	TGCGCCAGCAGCACGGGACTAGCGGGAGTGAGAGAACAAGAGACCCAGTACTTC	CASSTGLAGVREQETQYF
TRBV6-1	-	TRBD1	TRBJ2-7	TGTGCCAGCGACAGACAGGGCATCGAGCAGTACTTC	CASDRQGIEQYF
TRBV7-2	-	-	TRBJ2-7	TGTGCCAGCAGCTCCAGCTCCTACGAGCAGTACTTC	CASSSSSYEQYF
TRBV2	-	-	TRBJ2-7	TGTGCCAGCAGTGTCCAGGGCGGTTCCTACGAGCAGTACTTC	CASSVQGGSYEQYF
TRBV9	-	TRBD1	TRBJ1-4	TGTGCCAGCAGCGCGGGACAGGGTAATGAAAAACTGTTTTTT	CASSAGQGNEKLFF
TRBV11-3	once	TRBD2	TRBJ2-7	TGTGCCAGCAGCCGAGCGGGAGGAGGTCGCTACGAGCAGTACTTC	CASSRAGGGRYEQYF
TRBV19	once	-	TRBJ1-2	TGTGCCAGTAGTATACACCAGGGACCCTATGGCTACACCTTC	CASSIHQGPYGYTF
TRBV19	-	-	TRBJ1-2	TGTGCCAGTAAGCTGGTTGGCAGCCTGTCGATCGATGGCTACACCTTC	CASKLVGSLSIDGYTF
TRBV23-1	-	TRBD1	TRBJ2-7	TGCGCCAGAGACCAGGGGGCGGACCCCTGGGGGGAGCAGTACTTC	CARDQGADPWGEQYF
TRBV5-8	once	-	TRBJ1-1	TGTGCCAGCAGCTTAAATACAGGGAGGAACGGGAACACTGAAGCTTTCTTT	CASSLNTGRNGNTEAFF
TRBV6-1	-	-	TRBJ1-2	TGTGCCAGCAGTGCTAAGGTGCCGTCCTACTCCCTTAACTATGGCTACACCTTC	CASSAKVPSYSLNYGYTF
TRBV7-2	once	-	TRBJ2-7	TGTGCCAGCAGCAACCTGGAATACGAGCAGTACTTC	CASSNLEYEQYF
TRBV4-1	-	-	TRBJ1-5	TGCGCCAGCAGCCAAGTACCACAGGGCCTTCAGCCCCAGCATTTT	CASSQVPQGLQPQHF
TRBV7-3	-	-	TRBJ2-1	TGTGCCAGCAGCCCGTTAGGTCAAAATGAGCAGTTCTTC	CASSPLGQNEQFF
TRBV11-2	-	-	TRBJ2-7	TGTGCCAGCAGGGTTACCGGGAGAGAGAACGAGCAGTACTTC	CASRVTGRENEQYF
TRBV5-6	-	-	TRBJ2-5	TGTGCCAGCAGCTTGACAGGGCGGCTGGAGACCCAGTACTTC	CASSLTGRLETQYF
TRBV9	-	-	TRBJ2-2	TGTGCCAGCAGCCAGACCGGGTATGATGCCACCGGGGAGCTGTTTTTT	CASSQTGYDATGELFF
TRBV7-3	-	TRBD2	TRBJ2-3	TGTGCCAGCAGCTTTTTAGCGGGGGTAGATACGCAGTATTTT	CASSFLAGVDTQYF
TRBV5-6	-	-	TRBJ2-3	TGTGCCAGCAGCTTGGAACAAGAGTCCACAGATACGCAGTATTTT	CASSLEQESTDTQYF
TRBV29-1	-	-	TRBJ2-2	TGCAGCGTTCGTATCTCGGGGGGCGAGTCCACCGGGGAGCTGTTTTTT	CSVRISGGESTGELFF
TRBV5-4	-	-	TRBJ2-4	TGTGCCAGCAGCTTGGGGGCTAGCGCCTTTCAGTACTTC	CASSLGASAFQYF
TRBV11-2	-	-	TRBJ2-7	TGTGCCAGCAACATGGGGACGGGAGACTACGAGCAGTACTTC	CASNMGTGDYEQYF
TRBV10-1	-	TRBD1	TRBJ2-7	TGCGCCAGCTGGGACAGGGGCCACGAGCAGTACTTC	CASWDRGHEQYF
TRBV29-1	-	TRBD2	TRBJ2-1	TGCAGCGTTGCCCTAGCGGGCCCCGGCCATGAGCAGTTCTTC	CSVALAGPGHEQFF
TRBV9	-	-	TRBJ2-7	TGTGCCAGCAGCGTGACAGGATGGGGATACGAGCAGTACTTC	CASSVTGWGYEQYF
TRBV5-1	-	TRBD1	TRBJ2-1	TGCGCCAGCAGCCCCGGGACAGGGTACAATGAGCAGTTCTTC	CASSPGTGYNEQFF
TRBV7-2	-	-	TRBJ1-2	TGTGCCAGCAGCTACCGGACAGACGATGGCTACACCTTC	CASSYRTDDGYTF
TRBV5-4	-	-	TRBJ1-2	TGTGCCAGCAGCTTGGTGGGGGTTAACTATGGCTACACCTTC	CASSLVGVNYGYTF
TRBV11-3	-	-	TRBJ2-7	TGTGCCAGCAGCCGACCCCGCGGTGAGCAGTACTTC	CASSRPRGEQYF
TRBV5-4	-	-	TRBJ2-3	TGTGCCAGCAGCTTAACCCCAACTCCGAGCACAGATACGCAGTATTTT	CASSLTPTPSTDTQYF
TRBV9	-	TRBD1	TRBJ1-1	TGTGCCAGCAGCGTCCAGACAGGGGACCCTCGGGAAGCTTTCTTT	CASSVQTGDPREAFF
TRBV7-9	-	-	TRBJ1-4	TGTGCCAGCAGCTTATCTGGGGGTGAAAAACTGTTTTTT	CASSLSGGEKLFF
TRBV9	-	-	TRBJ2-1	TGTGCCAGCAGCGTGGGGCCTACCCCTCAGGGAGATGAGCAGTTCTTC	CASSVGPTPQGDEQFF
TRBV7-9	-	TRBD1	TRBJ2-1	TGTGCCAGCAGCCGGTTCGGGACAGAGTACAATGAGCAGTTCTTC	CASSRFGTEYNEQFF
TRBV2	-	-	TRBJ1-1	TGTGCCAGCAATTTCAAGGAGAACACTGAAGCTTTCTTT	CASNFKENTEAFF
TRBV30	-	-	TRBJ1-4	TGTGCCTGGAGTGTAAGGGGAAATGAAAAACTGTTTTTT	CAWSVRGNEKLFF
TRBV19	-	TRBD1	TRBJ1-3	TGTGCCAGTATCCACAGACAGGGGGAAACCCGAAACACCATATATTTT	CASIHRQGETRNTIYF
TRBV14	few	-	TRBJ1-1	TGTGCCAGCAGTACTTGGGGGTTGAACACTGAAGCTTTCTTT	CASSTWGLNTEAFF
TRBV21-1	-	-	TRBJ1-2	TGTGCCAGCAGCAAGAGGGGTGGCTACACCTTC	CASSKRGGYTF
TRBV28	-	-	TRBJ1-5	TGTGCCAGCATAGGCCAATCTGGACGTAGCAATCAGCCCCAGCATTTT	CASIGQSGRSNQPQHF
TRBV6-5	-	-	TRBJ2-2	TGTGCCAGCAGCCGGGCGGCCGGCACCGGGGAGCTGTTTTTT	CASSRAAGTGELFF
TRBV5-1	-	TRBD1	TRBJ2-5	TGCGCCAGCAGCCGCACACCGGGACAGGGGGCTGGGGAGACCCAGTACTTC	CASSRTPGQGAGETQYF
TRBV30	-	TRBD1	TRBJ2-7	TGTGCCTGGACTGACCGGGACAGGGGGAGCAGGTACGAGCAGTACTTC	CAWTDRDRGSRYEQYF
TRBV5-6	-	TRBD1	TRBJ1-3	TGTGCCAGCAGTTTCTACCCGGGGACAGCGGGAAACACCATATATTTT	CASSFYPGTAGNTIYF
TRBV9	-	-	TRBJ2-6	TGTGCCAGCAGCGCCCTCATATCTGGGGCCAACGTCCTGACTTTC	CASSALISGANVLTF
TRBV25-1	-	-	TRBJ2-7	TGTGCCAGCAGTGAATCTAACAGCGCCTACGAGCAGTACTTC	CASSESNSAYEQYF
TRBV5-4	-	-	TRBJ1-2	TGTGCCAGCAGCTTGCGACAGTCTAACTATGGCTACACCTTC	CASSLRQSNYGYTF
TRBV6-1	-	-	TRBJ2-2	TGTGCCAGCAGTGATTATAACACCGGGGAGCTGTTTTTT	CASSDYNTGELFF
TRBV2	-	-	TRBJ1-3	TGTGCCAGCAGTGGGACAAGCTCTGGAAACACCATATATTTT	CASSGTSSGNTIYF
TRBV5-4	-	-	TRBJ1-1	TGTGCCAGCAGCTTGGGACAGAGGAACACTGAAGCTTTCTTT	CASSLGQRNTEAFF